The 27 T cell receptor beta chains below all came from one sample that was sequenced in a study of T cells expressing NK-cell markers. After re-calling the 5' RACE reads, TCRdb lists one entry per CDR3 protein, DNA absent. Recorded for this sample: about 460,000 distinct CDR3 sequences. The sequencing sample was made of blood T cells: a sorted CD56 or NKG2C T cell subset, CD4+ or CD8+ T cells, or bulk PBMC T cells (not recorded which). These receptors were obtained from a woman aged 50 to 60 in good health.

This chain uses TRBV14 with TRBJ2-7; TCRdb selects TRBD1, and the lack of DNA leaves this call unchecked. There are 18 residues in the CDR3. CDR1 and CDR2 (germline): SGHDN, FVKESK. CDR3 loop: CASSQVRGRDNKRYEQYF.

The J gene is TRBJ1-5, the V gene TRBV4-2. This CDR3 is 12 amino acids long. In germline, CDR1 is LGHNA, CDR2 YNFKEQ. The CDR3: CASSQGEGPQHF.

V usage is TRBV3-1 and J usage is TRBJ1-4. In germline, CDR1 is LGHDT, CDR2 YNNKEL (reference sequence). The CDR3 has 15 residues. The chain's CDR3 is CASSQSWATNEKLFF.

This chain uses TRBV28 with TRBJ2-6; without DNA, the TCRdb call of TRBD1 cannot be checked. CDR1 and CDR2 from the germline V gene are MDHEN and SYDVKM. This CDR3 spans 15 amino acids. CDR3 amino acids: CASSTRQGLANVLTF.

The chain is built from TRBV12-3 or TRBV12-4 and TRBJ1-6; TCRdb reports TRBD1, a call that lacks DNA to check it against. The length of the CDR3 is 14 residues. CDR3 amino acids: CASSLNTGYSPLHF.

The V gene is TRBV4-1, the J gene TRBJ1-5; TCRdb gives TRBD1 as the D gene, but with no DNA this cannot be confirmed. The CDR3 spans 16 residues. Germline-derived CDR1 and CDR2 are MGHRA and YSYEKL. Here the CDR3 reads CASSQPGQGDGQPQHF.

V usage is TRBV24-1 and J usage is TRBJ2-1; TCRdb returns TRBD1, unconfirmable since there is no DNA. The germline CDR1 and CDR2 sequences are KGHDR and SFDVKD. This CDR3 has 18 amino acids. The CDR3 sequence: CATSERARKKGSYNEQFF.

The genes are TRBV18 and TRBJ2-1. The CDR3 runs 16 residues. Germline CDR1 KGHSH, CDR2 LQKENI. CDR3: CASSPLSGSSYNEQFF.

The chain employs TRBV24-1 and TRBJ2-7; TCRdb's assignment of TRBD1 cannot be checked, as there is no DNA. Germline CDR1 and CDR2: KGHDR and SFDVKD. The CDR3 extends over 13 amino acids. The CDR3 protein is CATSPGTNYEQYF.

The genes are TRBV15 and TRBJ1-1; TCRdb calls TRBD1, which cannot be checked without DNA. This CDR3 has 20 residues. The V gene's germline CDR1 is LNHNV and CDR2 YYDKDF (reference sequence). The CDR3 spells CATSRESGALMDRRNTEAFF.

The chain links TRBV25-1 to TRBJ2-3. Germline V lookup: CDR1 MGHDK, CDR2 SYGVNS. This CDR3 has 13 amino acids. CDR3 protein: CASTFNQLDTQYF.

The CDR3 loop reads CSAADRGAPGNTIYF. This chain joins TRBV29-1 and TRBJ1-3; TCRdb names TRBD1, which stays unverified in the absence of DNA. CDR3 length: 15 residues. Germline V CDR1 and CDR2: SQVTM, ANQGSEA.

This chain's CDR3 is CASSFLGLAANTDTQYF. This sequence joins TRBV5-1 and TRBJ2-3; the D call of TRBD2 rests on TCRdb alone, since no DNA is present to check it. The length of the CDR3 is 17 residues. Germline lookup yields CDR1 SGHRS and CDR2 YFSETQ.

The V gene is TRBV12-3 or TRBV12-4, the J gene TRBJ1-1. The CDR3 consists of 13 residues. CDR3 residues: CASRGPGDTEAFF.

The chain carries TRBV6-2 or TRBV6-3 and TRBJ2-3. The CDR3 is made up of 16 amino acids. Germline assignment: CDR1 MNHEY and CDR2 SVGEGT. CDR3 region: CASSTLEPKSTDTQYF.

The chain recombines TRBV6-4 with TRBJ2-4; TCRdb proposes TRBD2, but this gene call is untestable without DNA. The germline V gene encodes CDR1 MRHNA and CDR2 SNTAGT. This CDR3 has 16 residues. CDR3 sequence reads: CASWGLTSVAKNIQYF.

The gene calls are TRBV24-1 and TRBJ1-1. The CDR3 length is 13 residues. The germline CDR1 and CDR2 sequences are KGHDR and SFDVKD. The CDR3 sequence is CATERTGSTEAFF.

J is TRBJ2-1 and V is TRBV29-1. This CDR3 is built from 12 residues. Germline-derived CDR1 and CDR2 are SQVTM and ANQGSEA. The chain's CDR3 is CSVEDLGNEQFF.

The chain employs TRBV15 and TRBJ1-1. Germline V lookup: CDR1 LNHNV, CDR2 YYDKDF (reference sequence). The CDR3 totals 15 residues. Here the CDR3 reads CATSRVRTANTEAFF. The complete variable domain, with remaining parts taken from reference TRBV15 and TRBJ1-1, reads DAMVIQNPRYQVTQFGKPVTLSCSQTLNHNVMYWYQQKSSQAPKLLFHYYDKDFNNEADTPDNFQSRRPNTSFCFLDIRSPGLGDTAMYLCATSRVRTANTEAFFGQGTRLTVV.

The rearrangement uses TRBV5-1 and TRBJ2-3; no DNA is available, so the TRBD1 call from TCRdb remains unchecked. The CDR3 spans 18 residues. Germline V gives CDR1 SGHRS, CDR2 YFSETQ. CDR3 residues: CASSGGVVRRGYTDTQYF. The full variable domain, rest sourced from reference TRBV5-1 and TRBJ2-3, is KAGVTQTPRYLIKTRGQQVTLSCSPISGHRSVSWYQQTPGQGLQFLFEYFSETQRNKGNFPGRFSGRQFSNSRSEMNVSTLELGDSALYLCASSGGVVRRGYTDTQYFGPGTRLTVL.

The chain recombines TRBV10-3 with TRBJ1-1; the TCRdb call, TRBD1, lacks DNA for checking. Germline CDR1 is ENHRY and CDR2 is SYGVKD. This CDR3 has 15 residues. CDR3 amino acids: CAISEKAGVKTEAFF.

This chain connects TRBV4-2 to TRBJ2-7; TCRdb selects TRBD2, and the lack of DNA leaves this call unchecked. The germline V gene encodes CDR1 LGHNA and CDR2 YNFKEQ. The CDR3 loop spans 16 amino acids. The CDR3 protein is CASSPETSGSLGEQYF.

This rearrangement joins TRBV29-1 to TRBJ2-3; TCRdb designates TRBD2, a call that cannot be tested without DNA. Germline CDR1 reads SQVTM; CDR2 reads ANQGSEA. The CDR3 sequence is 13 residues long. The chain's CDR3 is CSVEDPQGLSQYF.

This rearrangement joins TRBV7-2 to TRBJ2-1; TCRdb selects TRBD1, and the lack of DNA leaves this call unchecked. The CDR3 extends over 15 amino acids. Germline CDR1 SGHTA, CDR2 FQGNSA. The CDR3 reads CASSLRTGRRNEQFF.

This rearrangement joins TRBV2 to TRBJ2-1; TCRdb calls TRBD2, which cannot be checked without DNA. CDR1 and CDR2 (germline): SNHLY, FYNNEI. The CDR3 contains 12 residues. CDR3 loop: CASSGGGNEQFF.

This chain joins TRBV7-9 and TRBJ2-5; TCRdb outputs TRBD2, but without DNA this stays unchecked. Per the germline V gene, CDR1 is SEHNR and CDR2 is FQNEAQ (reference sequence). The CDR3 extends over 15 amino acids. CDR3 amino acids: CASSLVFGGEETQYF.

This CDR3 reads CAISESLLGRSYNEQFF. The chain employs TRBV10-3 and TRBJ2-1; TCRdb returns TRBD2, unconfirmable since there is no DNA. The CDR3 consists of 17 residues. From germline, CDR1 is ENHRY and CDR2 SYGVKD.